The T cell receptor (beta chain) described here comes from a study of cytomegalovirus exposure and HLA in healthy donors. The overall study: Most donors, 81% of a few hundred genotyped, fell in the Caucasian-associated ancestry cluster. Study-level results: Among the most significant clusters, several appeared linked to common viral pathogens in a later analysis.

In germline, CDR1 is MNHNS, CDR2 SASEGT. V dropped 7 bases and J dropped 4 bases, with 10 bases sitting between them. The CDR3 covers 12 residues. Primers: 60 Vbeta forward and 13 Jbeta reverse. Generated by immunoSEQ multiplex PCR, the TCRdb table keeps only in-frame clones and is missing some. The sample lists 280,000 or so clones, about 90% occurring once. This clone appeared a single time. Its antigen is still unknown. The sequence came from a woman between 18 and 30 years old in good health and CMV-seronegative. The rearrangement joins TRBV6-1 to TRBJ1-1; D is unclear. The sample comprised PBMCs. In DNA form, the CDR3 reads TGTGCCAGCATTACAGATACCACTGAAGCTTTCTTT. This translates into CASITDTTEAFF.